A selection of T cell receptor beta chains follows, all from one sample in a study of OX40 agonist ivuxolimab in advanced cancers. TCRdb's copy holds only in-frame clones and misses some; the assay was immunoSEQ multiplex PCR. Of around 33,000 clones in the sample, approximately 88% were seen once. The starting material was CD4+ or CD8+ T cells sorted from blood, obtained in a trial of the OX40 agonist ivuxolimab. The receptor source for this set is an adult with an advanced solid tumor such as melanoma, head and neck, liver or kidney cancer. Both conserved end residues are trimmed from each CDR3. The D gene is left open where the match is weak. Size is stated for part of the rows, as once, few or many counts, or as a class when the clone is expanded.

abundance: -; d_gene: TRBD1; j_gene: TRBJ1-6; v_gene: TRBV5-1; CDR3aa: ASSLAGGEDSPLH
abundance: -; d_gene: -; j_gene: TRBJ2-7; v_gene: TRBV28; CDR3aa: ASSFISYEQY
abundance: -; d_gene: -; j_gene: TRBJ2-2; v_gene: TRBV9; CDR3aa: ASSVAAGELF
abundance: -; d_gene: -; j_gene: TRBJ2-7; v_gene: TRBV25-1; CDR3aa: ASRGDGVEYEQY
abundance: -; d_gene: TRBD2; j_gene: TRBJ2-1; v_gene: TRBV7-8; CDR3aa: ASSPSGPGLAGQF
abundance: -; d_gene: -; j_gene: TRBJ2-5; v_gene: TRBV4-1; CDR3aa: ASSQEGQETQY
abundance: -; d_gene: -; j_gene: TRBJ2-7; v_gene: TRBV19; CDR3aa: ASSIGDLYEQY
abundance: -; d_gene: -; j_gene: TRBJ2-7; v_gene: TRBV6-1; CDR3aa: ASSEGGGPYEQY
abundance: -; d_gene: -; j_gene: TRBJ1-2; v_gene: TRBV30; CDR3aa: ACSLWDGYT
abundance: -; d_gene: TRBD1; j_gene: TRBJ2-2; v_gene: TRBV14; CDR3aa: ASSQDSPGQGELFTGELF
abundance: -; d_gene: -; j_gene: TRBJ1-2; v_gene: TRBV30; CDR3aa: AWTADQGGYT
abundance: -; d_gene: -; j_gene: TRBJ1-4; v_gene: TRBV9; CDR3aa: ASSETGNGNEKLF
abundance: -; d_gene: -; j_gene: TRBJ1-5; v_gene: TRBV27; CDR3aa: ASSLQDNQPQH
abundance: -; d_gene: -; j_gene: TRBJ2-1; v_gene: TRBV9; CDR3aa: ASSAPNTSSYEQF
abundance: -; d_gene: TRBD1; j_gene: TRBJ2-7; v_gene: TRBV11-1; CDR3aa: ASSLQLGQASYEQY
abundance: -; d_gene: -; j_gene: TRBJ2-7; v_gene: TRBV11-3; CDR3aa: ASSFGNSEQY
abundance: -; d_gene: TRBD1; j_gene: TRBJ2-1; v_gene: TRBV27; CDR3aa: ASSFTGTGVNEQF
abundance: -; d_gene: -; j_gene: -; v_gene: TRBV4-3; CDR3aa: ASSQELLTYEQY
abundance: -; d_gene: -; j_gene: TRBJ1-6; v_gene: TRBV13; CDR3aa: ASSPTGWNSPLH
abundance: -; d_gene: -; j_gene: TRBJ1-1; v_gene: TRBV4-3; CDR3aa: ASSQDNKGTEAF
abundance: -; d_gene: -; j_gene: TRBJ2-7; v_gene: TRBV30; CDR3aa: AWSGGRFYEQY
abundance: -; d_gene: -; j_gene: TRBJ2-7; v_gene: TRBV7-9; CDR3aa: ASSPSGAYEQY
abundance: -; d_gene: -; j_gene: TRBJ2-3; v_gene: TRBV5-6; CDR3aa: ASTVGTTSTDTQY
abundance: medium-sized; d_gene: TRBD1; j_gene: TRBJ2-1; v_gene: TRBV7-6; CDR3aa: ASSFGTGAYNEQF
abundance: -; d_gene: TRBD1; j_gene: TRBJ2-1; v_gene: TRBV9; CDR3aa: ASSVETGKYNEQF
abundance: -; d_gene: -; j_gene: TRBJ2-7; v_gene: TRBV28; CDR3aa: ASNGGGSWGEQY
abundance: -; d_gene: -; j_gene: TRBJ2-2; v_gene: TRBV28; CDR3aa: ASSPARRTTNTGELF
abundance: -; d_gene: -; j_gene: TRBJ2-1; v_gene: TRBV29-1; CDR3aa: SGGGLLNNEQF
abundance: -; d_gene: -; j_gene: TRBJ1-4; v_gene: TRBV28; CDR3aa: ASSASISDEKLF
abundance: -; d_gene: -; j_gene: TRBJ2-7; v_gene: TRBV19; CDR3aa: ASSIAGGLSYEQY
abundance: few; d_gene: TRBD2; j_gene: TRBJ2-2; v_gene: TRBV27; CDR3aa: ASSVSGTTGELF
abundance: -; d_gene: -; j_gene: TRBJ1-1; v_gene: TRBV2; CDR3aa: ASSDGSIPEAF
abundance: -; d_gene: -; j_gene: TRBJ1-4; v_gene: TRBV7-3; CDR3aa: ASSLGPPGGLNEKLF
abundance: -; d_gene: TRBD2; j_gene: TRBJ2-1; v_gene: TRBV5-1; CDR3aa: ASSLGRGLAGGPGDEQF
abundance: -; d_gene: -; j_gene: TRBJ2-7; v_gene: TRBV4-3; CDR3aa: ASSQLRDTSYEQY
abundance: -; d_gene: -; j_gene: TRBJ2-7; v_gene: TRBV7-2; CDR3aa: ASSRDLYEQY
abundance: -; d_gene: -; j_gene: TRBJ1-1; v_gene: TRBV5-6; CDR3aa: ASSWGDTEAF
abundance: -; d_gene: -; j_gene: TRBJ1-5; v_gene: TRBV19; CDR3aa: ASNGEFNQPQH
abundance: -; d_gene: -; j_gene: TRBJ1-5; v_gene: TRBV27; CDR3aa: ASSLVGQPQH
abundance: -; d_gene: -; j_gene: TRBJ2-3; v_gene: TRBV29-1; CDR3aa: SVETVLPTSTDTQY
abundance: -; d_gene: TRBD1; j_gene: TRBJ2-3; v_gene: TRBV7-6; CDR3aa: ASSDRAHRTDTQY
abundance: -; d_gene: -; j_gene: TRBJ2-7; v_gene: TRBV25-1; CDR3aa: ASSGQGQGLQY
abundance: few; d_gene: -; j_gene: TRBJ2-5; v_gene: TRBV5-6; CDR3aa: ASSLDLKTGQETQY
abundance: -; d_gene: -; j_gene: TRBJ2-1; v_gene: TRBV30; CDR3aa: AWSWQDSYNEQF
abundance: -; d_gene: -; j_gene: TRBJ2-3; v_gene: TRBV28; CDR3aa: ASSLAIGTDTQY
abundance: few; d_gene: TRBD1; j_gene: TRBJ1-6; v_gene: TRBV6-5; CDR3aa: ASSYTAGTGSSPLH
abundance: -; d_gene: TRBD1; j_gene: TRBJ2-3; v_gene: TRBV11-2; CDR3aa: ASSSTDAGTGRRTDTQY
abundance: -; d_gene: TRBD1; j_gene: TRBJ1-3; v_gene: TRBV9; CDR3aa: ASSGDRGGNTIY
abundance: -; d_gene: TRBD1; j_gene: TRBJ2-5; v_gene: TRBV10-2; CDR3aa: ASSRWDRVQETQY
abundance: -; d_gene: -; j_gene: TRBJ2-7; v_gene: TRBV28; CDR3aa: ASSLFYEQY
abundance: medium-sized; d_gene: -; j_gene: TRBJ1-1; v_gene: TRBV13; CDR3aa: ASSLQGAEAF